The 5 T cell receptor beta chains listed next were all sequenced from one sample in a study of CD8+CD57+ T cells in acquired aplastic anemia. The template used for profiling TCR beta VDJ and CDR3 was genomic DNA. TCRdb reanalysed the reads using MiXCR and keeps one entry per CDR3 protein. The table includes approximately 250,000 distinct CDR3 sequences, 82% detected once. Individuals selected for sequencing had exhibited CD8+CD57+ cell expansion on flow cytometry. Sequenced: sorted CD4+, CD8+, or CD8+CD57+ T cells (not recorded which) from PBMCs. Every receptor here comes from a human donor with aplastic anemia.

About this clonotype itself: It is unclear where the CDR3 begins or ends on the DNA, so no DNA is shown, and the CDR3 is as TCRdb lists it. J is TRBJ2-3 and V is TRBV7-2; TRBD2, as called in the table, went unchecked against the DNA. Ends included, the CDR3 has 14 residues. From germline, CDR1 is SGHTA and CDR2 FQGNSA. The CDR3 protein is CASSWGGGSNNRYF.

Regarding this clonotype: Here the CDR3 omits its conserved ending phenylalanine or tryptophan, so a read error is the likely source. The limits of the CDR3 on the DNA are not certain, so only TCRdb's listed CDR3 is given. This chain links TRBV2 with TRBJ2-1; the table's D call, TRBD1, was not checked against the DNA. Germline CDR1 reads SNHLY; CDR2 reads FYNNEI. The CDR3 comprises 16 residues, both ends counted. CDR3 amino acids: CASRDGGTDTQDDQSC.

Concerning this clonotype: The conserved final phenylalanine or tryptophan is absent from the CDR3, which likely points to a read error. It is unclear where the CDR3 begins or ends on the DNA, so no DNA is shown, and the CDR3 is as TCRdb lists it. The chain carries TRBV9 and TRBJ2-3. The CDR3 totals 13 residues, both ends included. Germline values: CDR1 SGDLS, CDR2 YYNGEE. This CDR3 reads CASGEGADTQYFV.

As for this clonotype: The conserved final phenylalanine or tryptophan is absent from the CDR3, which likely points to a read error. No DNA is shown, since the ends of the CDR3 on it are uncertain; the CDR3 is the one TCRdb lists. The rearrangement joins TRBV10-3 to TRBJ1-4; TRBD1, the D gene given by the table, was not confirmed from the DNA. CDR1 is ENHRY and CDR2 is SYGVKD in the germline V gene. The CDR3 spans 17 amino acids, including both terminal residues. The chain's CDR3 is CASSQGGGNGLNEQFFV.

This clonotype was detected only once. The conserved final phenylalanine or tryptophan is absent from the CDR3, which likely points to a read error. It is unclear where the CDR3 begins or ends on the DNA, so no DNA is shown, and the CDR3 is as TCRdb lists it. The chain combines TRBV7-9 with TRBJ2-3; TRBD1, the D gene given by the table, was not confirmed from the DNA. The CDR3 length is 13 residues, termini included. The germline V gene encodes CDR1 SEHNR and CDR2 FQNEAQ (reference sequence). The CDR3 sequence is CASSFQGRGGSDE.